The 31 T cell receptor beta chains reported below all come from one sample, sequenced in a study of blood T cell repertoires in COVID-19. Produced via immunoSEQ multiplex PCR; TCRdb's table is partial and in-frame only. The repertoire includes 150,000 to 200,000 clones, roughly 86% of them detected once, and roughly 7% sits in the top ten. Material for sequencing was peripheral blood. The source of these receptors is a woman aged 80 or over in a cohort sampled during active or convalescent COVID-19.

This sequence joins TRBV18 and TRBJ1-3; D remains ambiguous. The length of the CDR3 is 15 residues. V was clipped by 0 bases and J by 0 bases, with 6 bases between them. CDR1 and CDR2 (germline): KGHSH, LQKENI. CDR3 residues: CASSPPGFSGNTIYF. CDR3 nucleotides: TGTGCCAGCTCACCACCGGGCTTCTCTGGAAACACCATATATTTT.

The chain is built from TRBV7-2 and TRBJ1-4; tentative D call: TRBD1 (5 bases). This CDR3 contains 12 residues. The germline V and J ends were trimmed by 5 bases and 10 bases, with 11 bases remaining between them. Germline-derived CDR1 and CDR2 are SGHTA and FQGNSA. CDR3 DNA sequence: TGTGCCAGCAGCCGACAGTCCTCAAAACTGTTTTTT. Residues: CASSRQSSKLFF. Combining the CDR3 with reference TRBV7-2 and TRBJ1-4 gives the whole variable domain GAGVSQSPSNKVTEKGKDVELRCDPISGHTALYWYRQSLGQGLEFLIYFQGNSAPDKSGLPSDRFSAERTGGSVSTLTIQRTQQEDSAVYLCASSRQSSKLFFGSGTQLSVL.

This clone was counted between two and nine times. J is TRBJ2-1 and V is TRBV3-1 (or the pseudogene TRBV3-2); D possibly corresponds to TRBD1 (5 bases). Trimming took 1 base from V and 8 from J, leaving 42 bases between them. CDR1 and CDR2 (germline): LGHDT, YNNKEL (reference sequence). The CDR3 consists of 24 residues. Written as DNA, the CDR3 is TGTGCCAGCAGCCAAGTGTATTACTCCGGGTCAAACAAAAGACCGTACAGGTTCCCTGATGAGCAGTTCTTC. This translates into CASSQVYYSGSNKRPYRFPDEQFF.

The DNA for the CDR3 is TGCGCCAGCAGTCCTTCAATGACCAGGGGAGGCTACACCTTC. The encoded protein is CASSPSMTRGGYTF. The rearrangement links TRBV5-1 to TRBJ1-2; perhaps TRBD1 as D (6 bases). Looked up from germline, CDR1 is SGHRS and CDR2 is YFSETQ. The CDR3 covers 14 residues. The germline V and J ends were trimmed by 5 bases and 8 bases, with 19 bases remaining between them.

The chain combines TRBV9 with TRBJ1-4, with TRBD1 identical over 8 bases. The CDR3 is 14 amino acids. Germline lookup yields CDR1 SGDLS and CDR2 YYNGEE. With V trimmed by 2 bases and J by 7 bases, 4 bases remained unmatched. This CDR3 reads CASSVDRGFEKLFF. The CDR3 DNA reads as TGTGCCAGCAGCGTTGACAGGGGATTTGAAAAACTGTTTTTT.

The chain uses TRBV19 and TRBJ2-6; 7 bases agree with TRBD1. In germline, CDR1 is LNHDA, CDR2 SQIVND (reference sequence). V was clipped by 2 bases and J by 2 bases; unmatched bases: 6. The CDR3 is made up of 17 amino acids. The CDR3 coding sequence is TGTGCCAGTAGTATATGGGCCAGGGGGACTGGGGCCAACGTCCTGACTTTC. Its translation: CASSIWARGTGANVLTF. The full variable domain, with the rest looked up from reference TRBV19 and TRBJ2-6, is DGGITQSPKYLFRKEGQNVTLSCEQNLNHDAMYWYRQDPGQGLRLIYYSQIVNDFQKGDIAEGYSVSREKKESFPLTVTSAQKNPTAFYLCASSIWARGTGANVLTFGAGSRLTVL.

CDR3 region: CASSFGGRVYGYTF. The CDR3 DNA is TGTGCCAGCAGCTTCGGGGGACGGGTCTATGGCTACACCTTC. This chain links TRBV7-2 with TRBJ1-2; possibly TRBD1 for D (5 bases). This CDR3 contains 14 residues. Per the germline V gene, CDR1 is SGHTA and CDR2 is FQGNSA. Between the trimmed V and J ends, which lost 3 bases and 4 bases, there was a span of 12 bases.

The genes are TRBV5-5 and TRBJ2-3; 11 nucleotides align to TRBD2. Germline-derived CDR1 and CDR2 are SGHKS and YYEKEE (reference sequence). This CDR3 contains 15 residues. Trimming took 4 bases from V and 2 from J; bases not matched to a gene: 3. The CDR3 reads CASSPGLAATDTQYF. CDR3 nucleotide sequence: TGTGCCAGCAGCCCGGGACTAGCGGCCACAGATACGCAGTATTTT. The full variable domain, its missing parts supplied by reference TRBV5-5 and TRBJ2-3, is DAGVTQSPTHLIKTRGQQVTLRCSPISGHKSVSWYQQVLGQGPQFIFQYYEKEERGRGNFPDRFSARQFPNYSSELNVNALLLGDSALYLCASSPGLAATDTQYFGPGTRLTVL.

This chain uses TRBV4-2 with TRBJ1-2; TRBD1 agrees at 8 bases. V dropped 0 bases and J dropped 4; count of bases not matched to a gene: 1. Looked up from germline, CDR1 is LGHNA and CDR2 is YNFKEQ. The CDR3 length is 14 residues. In DNA, the CDR3 is TGTGCCAGCAGCCAAGAGACAGGGGTCTATGGCTACACCTTC. Protein sequence: CASSQETGVYGYTF.

The chain joins TRBV27 to TRBJ1-4; D remains unclear. This CDR3 has 15 amino acids. The V end was cut by 3 bases, the J end by 0 bases, with 8 bases between. CDR1 and CDR2 (germline): MNHEY, SMNVEV (reference sequence). The CDR3 DNA follows: TGTGCCAGCAGTTTTCTAAGCTCAACTAATGAAAAACTGTTTTTT. Translated, it gives CASSFLSSTNEKLFF.

This chain connects TRBV3-1 (or the pseudogene TRBV3-2) to TRBJ1-3, with D perhaps TRBD1 (5 bases). There are 15 residues in the CDR3. Trimming removed 8 bases from V and 2 bases from J, with 16 bases in between. Per germline, CDR1 LGHDT and CDR2 YNNKEL (reference sequence). As DNA, the CDR3 is TGTGCCAGCGGGGCTAGGGGCGCAGCTGGAAACACCATATATTTT. Its translation is CASGARGAAGNTIYF.

This chain links TRBV5-1 with TRBJ2-2, with TRBD2 matching 7 bases. J gave up 4 bases and V 1 base, and 7 bases lay outside the gene matches. Looked up from germline, CDR1 is SGHRS and CDR2 is YFSETQ. The CDR3 length is 16 residues. The CDR3 region is CASSLRAGAVTGELFF. CDR3 DNA sequence: TGCGCCAGCAGCTTGCGGGCGGGAGCGGTCACCGGGGAGCTGTTTTTT.

The chain uses TRBV2 and TRBJ2-5; unclear D gene. This CDR3 has 12 amino acids. Germline lookup yields CDR1 SNHLY and CDR2 FYNNEI. Between the trimmed V and J ends, which lost 8 bases and 4 bases, there was a span of 11 bases. CDR3 bases: TGTGCCAGCTCGATTCTAACAGAGACCCAGTACTTC. Translation gives CASSILTETQYF. Using reference TRBV2 and TRBJ2-5 for the parts outside the CDR3, the full variable domain is EPEVTQTPSHQVTQMGQEVILRCVPISNHLYFYWYRQILGQKVEFLVSFYNNEISEKSEIFDDQFSVERPDGSNFTLKIRSTKLEDSAMYFCASSILTETQYFGPGTRLLVL.

The chain is built from TRBV19 and TRBJ1-1; the D gene is possibly TRBD1 (5 bases). The CDR3 spans 13 residues. Germline V CDR1 and CDR2: LNHDA, SQIVND (reference sequence). With 6 bases removed from V and 5 bases from J, the gap between germline ends came to 13 bases. In DNA, the CDR3 is TGTGCCAGTAGAGGCGGGGCTCGGACTGAAGCTTTCTTT. This translates into CASRGGARTEAFF.

V is TRBV7-2 and J is TRBJ2-1; 12 positions match TRBD2. The V and J ends lost 4 bases and 6 bases, in that order; junction bases with no gene match: 13. The CDR3 has 18 residues. Germline V gene data show CDR1 as SGHTA and CDR2 as FQGNSA. The DNA for the CDR3 is TGTGCCAGCAGCTCCACCACTAGCGGGGGGACCCGATTCAATGAGCAGTTCTTC. As protein: CASSSTTSGGTRFNEQFF.

This clone was seen a single time. This chain joins TRBV19 and TRBJ1-4, with D possibly TRBD1 on 6 matching bases. Germline-derived CDR1 and CDR2 are LNHDA and SQIVND (reference sequence). The V end lost 8 bases, the J end lost 5 bases, and 12 bases lay between the germline ends. The CDR3 totals 13 residues. The CDR3 loop reads CASAQGPNEKLFF. The CDR3 region has the DNA TGTGCCAGTGCACAGGGACCAAATGAAAAACTGTTTTTT.

The J gene is TRBJ2-5, the V gene TRBV7-8, with D maybe TRBD2 (6 bases). This CDR3 has 14 amino acids. Germline V gene data show CDR1 as SGHVS and CDR2 as FQNEAQ. The ends were cut back, 5 bases at V and 4 bases at J, with 14 bases in the middle. DNA of the CDR3: TGTGCCAGCAGCCCGCGGGATCCAGGAGAGACCCAGTACTTC. Amino acids: CASSPRDPGETQYF.

The V gene is TRBV28, the J gene TRBJ1-5, with D hard to call. From germline, CDR1 is MDHEN and CDR2 SYDVKM. V gave up 7 bases and J gave up 3 bases, with 16 bases separating them. There are 15 residues in the CDR3. DNA for the CDR3: TGTGCCAGCACCCCGTGGGAGTTACTCAATCAGCCCCAGCATTTT. Protein product: CASTPWELLNQPQHF.

The chain has TRBV19 and TRBJ1-2; D is possibly TRBD1 (6 bases). The V and J ends lost 7 bases and 8 bases respectively, with 20 bases between them. This CDR3 contains 14 residues. CDR1 is LNHDA, CDR2 SQIVND, per germline (reference sequence). The CDR3: CASTPTGTRRGYTF. The CDR3 DNA is TGTGCCAGTACCCCAACCGGGACACGTCGGGGCTACACCTTC. Complete variable domain (other parts from reference TRBV19 and TRBJ1-2): DGGITQSPKYLFRKEGQNVTLSCEQNLNHDAMYWYRQDPGQGLRLIYYSQIVNDFQKGDIAEGYSVSREKKESFPLTVTSAQKNPTAFYLCASTPTGTRRGYTFGSGTRLTVV.

The V call is TRBV6-2 or TRBV6-3, the J call TRBJ1-1; D ambiguous. The CDR3 sequence is 14 residues long. CDR1 and CDR2 (germline): MNHEY, SVGEGT. V was shortened by 2 bases and J by 0 bases, with 7 bases between the two germline ends. For the CDR3, the DNA is TGTGCCAGCAGTTACCTCGGGGTGAACACTGAAGCTTTCTTT. This codes for CASSYLGVNTEAFF.

In DNA, the CDR3 is TGTGCCAGCAGCTTGGGGGCAGTTAATGGCTACACCTTC. Its protein is CASSLGAVNGYTF. The chain combines TRBV5-8 with TRBJ1-2; the D is unclear. The V gene's germline CDR1 is SGHTS and CDR2 YDEGEE. The V and J ends lost 0 bases and 6 bases respectively, with 9 bases between them. This CDR3 has 13 residues.

This chain joins TRBV5-4 and TRBJ2-2; 8 bases match TRBD2. This CDR3 region has 17 residues. J lost 5 bases, V lost 4 bases, and 13 bases had no gene match. In germline, CDR1 is SGHNT, CDR2 YYREEE (reference sequence). CDR3 in amino acids: CASSPGGVGRETGELFF. The CDR3 nucleotides are TGTGCCAGCAGCCCCGGGGGGGTTGGCAGGGAAACCGGGGAGCTGTTTTTT.

This chain connects TRBV10-3 to TRBJ2-7, with TRBD1 as a possible D gene (5 bases). CDR1 and CDR2 (germline): ENHRY, SYGVKD. V was trimmed by 3 bases and J by 0 bases, leaving 6 bases between them. The CDR3 totals 13 residues. In DNA form, the CDR3 reads TGTGCCATCAGTGACAGGGTCTCCTACGAGCAGTACTTC. Translation: CAISDRVSYEQYF.

V gene TRBV5-1 combines with J gene TRBJ2-1, with D possibly being TRBD2 (6 bases). V lost 4 bases to trimming and J lost 6 bases, with 11 bases between them. The CDR3 sequence is 13 residues long. CDR1 is SGHRS, CDR2 YFSETQ, per germline. The CDR3, as DNA: TGCGCCAGCAGCGTAACTAGCCTCAATGAGCAGTTCTTC. This gives the protein CASSVTSLNEQFF.

The chain has TRBV5-3 and TRBJ1-5; perhaps TRBD1 as D (5 bases). TRBV5-3 is an ORF for which the function is uncertain. CDR3 size: 19 residues. V lost 2 bases and J 0 bases, leaving 21 bases between the germline ends. The CDR3 DNA reads TGTGCCAGAAGCTTCCGAAAAATCAGGGTCCTCCTTAGCAATCAGCCCCAGCATTTT. It yields the protein CARSFRKIRVLLSNQPQHF.

V is TRBV6-5 and J is TRBJ1-2; weak D call: TRBD1 (5 bases). The CDR3 totals 12 residues. V lost 2 bases and J lost 4, with 5 bases in between. CDR1 is MNHEY and CDR2 is SVGAGI in the germline V gene. The CDR3 spells CASSYRGYGYTF. Here the CDR3 DNA reads TGTGCCAGCAGTTACAGGGGCTATGGCTACACCTTC.

This clone has more than one count but fewer than ten. J is TRBJ1-5 and V is TRBV12-3 or TRBV12-4; 7 bases fit TRBD1. This CDR3 spans 13 amino acids. V lost 11 bases and J lost 3; bases outside the gene matches: 7. In DNA form, the CDR3 reads TGTGCCGTGGGACAGAGCGACAATCAGCCCCAGCATTTT. It encodes CAVGQSDNQPQHF.

This sequence joins TRBV25-1 and TRBJ1-4; 9 nucleotides match TRBD1. CDR1 and CDR2 (germline): MGHDK, SYGVNS. V dropped 3 bases and J dropped 7; count of bases not matched to a gene: 6. This CDR3 region has 15 residues. CDR3 DNA sequence: TGTGCCAGCAGTGACTACAGGGGGCGCGTTGAAAAACTGTTTTTT. This translates into CASSDYRGRVEKLFF.

CDR3 DNA: TGTGCCAGCAGTTTATCCGGACAGACCTTAGCCAAAAACATTCAGTACTTC. This translates into CASSLSGQTLAKNIQYF. The chain recombines TRBV28 with TRBJ2-4, with a possible D match to TRBD1 (6 bases). Trimming took 1 base from V and 0 from J, leaving 13 bases between them. The CDR3 covers 17 residues. The germline V gene encodes CDR1 MDHEN and CDR2 SYDVKM.

The J gene is TRBJ2-7, the V gene TRBV4-1; tentatively, D is TRBD1 (6 bases). CDR1 is MGHRA and CDR2 is YSYEKL in the germline V gene. CDR3 length: 12 amino acids. Trimming cost V 0 bases and J 12 bases, with 12 bases left between them. The CDR3 bases are TGCGCCAGCAGCCAAGAGACAGGACCGATGTACGTC. It yields the protein CASSQETGPMYV.

This chain links TRBV11-3 with TRBJ2-5; 7 nucleotides match TRBD1. The CDR3 is made up of 14 amino acids. Looked up from germline, CDR1 is SGHNT and CDR2 is YENEEA. The V segment lost 5 bases and the J segment 0 bases; nucleotides outside the gene matches: 3. The CDR3 coding sequence is TGTGCCAGCAGCCGACAGGGCTACCAAGAGACCCAGTACTTC. Translated: CASSRQGYQETQYF.